This TCR beta chain was found in a study of T-cell reconstitution after alpha-beta-depleted transplantation in children. Points on this clonotype: Its matching antigen is unknown.

Unique molecular identifiers featured in how the TCRbeta library was prepared. Each CDR3 protein gets one entry after TCRdb re-called the PCR reads with MiXCR. The top ten hold 35% to 45% of the sample, which has approximately 190,000 distinct CDR3 sequences, approximately 8.4% seen once. Study-wide results and limits: Most T-cell counts and diversity one year after the transplant came from T cells that were newly produced.

J was trimmed by 0 bases and V by 5 bases; bases with no gene match: 6. This CDR3 contains 16 residues. Germline CDR1 SGHTA, CDR2 FQGNSA. This receptor was taken from a male patient between 2 and 10 years old who had a stem cell transplant for acute myeloid leukemia, so the T cells may come from the graft donor. The chain joins TRBV7-2 to TRBJ2-3, with 9 bases fitting TRBD2. The specimen comprised PBMCs, mostly from graft donor cells, sampled 360 days after TCRalphabeta/CD19-depleted stem cell transplant. The CDR3 nucleotides are TGTGCCAGCAGCCGAGGACTAGCGCCTAGCACAGATACGCAGTATTTT. This codes for CASSRGLAPSTDTQYF. Complete variable domain (other parts from reference TRBV7-2 and TRBJ2-3): GAGVSQSPSNKVTEKGKDVELRCDPISGHTALYWYRQSLGQGLEFLIYFQGNSAPDKSGLPSDRFSAERTGGSVSTLTIQRTQQEDSAVYLCASSRGLAPSTDTQYFGPGTRLTVL.